This TCR beta chain emerged from a study of memory CD4+ T cells and cytomegalovirus serostatus. Study background: Healthy Belgian adult donors included roughly ten CMV-positive and 24 CMV-negative people.

Per the germline V gene, CDR1 is SGHRS and CDR2 is YFSETQ. This CDR3 spans 14 amino acids. Trimming cost V 5 bases and J 10 bases; bases outside gene matches: 7. Single viable CD3+CD4+CD8-CD45RO+ cells were sorted as the memory CD4+ T cells. CMV serostatus came from serum IgG against pp150, pp28, p38, p52. TCRdb's copy holds only in-frame clones and misses some; the assay was immunoSEQ multiplex PCR. The sample includes about 60,000 clones, roughly 80% of them seen just once. In the case of this clone: The target antigen is unknown.

Notes on the study in general: Suggested: most of the CMV-linked TCR signature lies in CD4+ memory cells. Of 150 to 200 reported CMV TCRbeta sequences, just over 65 were found in memory CD4+ repertoires.

The sequence was collected from an adult in good health and CMV-seronegative. The chain recombines TRBV5-1 with TRBJ1-6; TRBD1 agrees at 9 bases. Input material: memory CD4+ T cells from blood. The CDR3 DNA is TGCGCCAGCAGTACCGGGGACAGGGACTCACCCCTCCACTTT. Residues: CASSTGDRDSPLHF.